A selection of T cell receptor beta chains follows, all from one sample in a study of blood T cell repertoires in COVID-19. Sequenced by immunoSEQ multiplex PCR; TCRdb stores in-frame clones only, minus some. This repertoire shows approximately 460,000 clones, 80% to 90% found once; its top ten account for around 0.95%. The sequenced sample was peripheral blood. These receptors came from a man between 18 and 29 years old with COVID-19, enrolled during active disease. Both conserved end residues are part of each CDR3. Fields, in order: J gene, D gene, clone size, V gene, CDR3 DNA, CDR3 protein. A D gene is named only where the DNA matches it firmly. Some rows have no size entry. The others give once, few or many, or a class for an expanded clone.

J: TRBJ2-7; D: TRBD1; size: NA; V: TRBV5-5; DNA: TGTGCCAGCAGCACTGGACAGGGGCCCTACGAGCAGTACTTC; CDR3: CASSTGQGPYEQYF
J: TRBJ2-6; D: NA; size: once; V: TRBV10-1; DNA: TGCGCCAGCAGTAGCACAGGGACTGGGGCCAACGTCCTGACTTTC; CDR3: CASSSTGTGANVLTF
J: TRBJ2-1; D: TRBD1; size: NA; V: TRBV2; DNA: TGTGCCAGCAGAACAGGGGCCTCCTACAATGAGCAGTTCTTC; CDR3: CASRTGASYNEQFF
J: TRBJ2-5; D: NA; size: NA; V: TRBV2; DNA: TGTGCCAGCAGTGGTGGCCATCTCCAAGAGACCCAGTACTTC; CDR3: CASSGGHLQETQYF
J: TRBJ1-2; D: NA; size: NA; V: TRBV14; DNA: TGTGCCAGCAGCCAAGAAGGCAGGGACTATGGCTACACCTTC; CDR3: CASSQEGRDYGYTF
J: TRBJ1-3; D: NA; size: NA; V: TRBV19; DNA: TGTGCCAGTAGTACCCGGTTGAGCGGAAACACCATATATTTT; CDR3: CASSTRLSGNTIYF
J: TRBJ1-2; D: TRBD1; size: once; V: TRBV4-2; DNA: TGTGCCAGCAGCCCCCCGGGACAGGGCTATGGCTACACCTTC; CDR3: CASSPPGQGYGYTF
J: TRBJ2-3; D: TRBD2; size: NA; V: TRBV18; DNA: TGTGCCAGCTCACCAGGACTAGCGGGTGTCACAGATACGCAGTATTTT; CDR3: CASSPGLAGVTDTQYF
J: TRBJ2-1; D: TRBD2; size: NA; V: TRBV7-9; DNA: TGTGCCAGCAGCTTAGGCCTCGGGGGGGCCTACAATGAGCAGTTCTTC; CDR3: CASSLGLGGAYNEQFF
J: TRBJ2-5; D: TRBD2; size: NA; V: TRBV15; DNA: TGTGCCACCAGCATTGGACTAGCGGGACTAGAGGAGACCCAGTACTTC; CDR3: CATSIGLAGLEETQYF
J: TRBJ2-7; D: NA; size: NA; V: TRBV11-3; DNA: TGTGCCAGCAGCCTTATTGGCGGGGAGACCTACGAGCAGTACTTC; CDR3: CASSLIGGETYEQYF
J: TRBJ1-5; D: NA; size: NA; V: TRBV6-5; DNA: TGTGCCAGCAGTTACTCGAGAGCACGCAATCAGCCCCAGCATTTT; CDR3: CASSYSRARNQPQHF
J: TRBJ2-7; D: TRBD2; size: NA; V: TRBV7-3; DNA: TGTGCCAGCAGCTTATCGGCTAGCGGGACCTACGAGCAGTACTTC; CDR3: CASSLSASGTYEQYF
J: TRBJ2-1; D: TRBD1; size: NA; V: TRBV7-3; DNA: TGTGCCAGCAGCCTCCGAGGGAACAGGGGGGACAATGAGCAGTTCTTC; CDR3: CASSLRGNRGDNEQFF
J: TRBJ1-2; D: TRBD1; size: NA; V: TRBV5-5; DNA: TGTGCCAGCAGCCCCGTTACCGGGACAGGGGCGACCGGCTACACCTTC; CDR3: CASSPVTGTGATGYTF
J: TRBJ2-3; D: NA; size: once; V: TRBV7-8; DNA: TGTGCCAGCAGCTTAGGTGAGGCAGATACGCAGTATTTT; CDR3: CASSLGEADTQYF
J: TRBJ2-1; D: TRBD2; size: NA; V: TRBV5-4; DNA: TGTGCCAGCCACCCTCGGACTAGCGGGAGCCATGAGCAGTTCTTC; CDR3: CASHPRTSGSHEQFF
J: TRBJ1-2; D: TRBD1; size: NA; V: TRBV2; DNA: TGTGCCAGCAGCGGACAGGACGAAACCTATGGCTACACCTTC; CDR3: CASSGQDETYGYTF
J: TRBJ2-3; D: TRBD2; size: NA; V: TRBV6-4; DNA: TGTGCCAGCAGTGACGCGAGCGGGGCCAGCACAGATACGCAGTATTTT; CDR3: CASSDASGASTDTQYF
J: TRBJ1-2; D: NA; size: NA; V: TRBV12-3/TRBV12-4; DNA: TGTGCCAGCAGTCCCGGGGGTCATGGCTACACCTTC; CDR3: CASSPGGHGYTF
J: TRBJ2-7; D: NA; size: NA; V: TRBV21-1; DNA: TGTGCCAGCAAGACAGTAGCGGGGGCGCGAAACGAGCAGTACTTC; CDR3: CASKTVAGARNEQYF
J: TRBJ2-7; D: NA; size: NA; V: TRBV5-1; DNA: TGCGCCAGCAGCTTACAGGCGCTATCCTACGAGCAGTACTTC; CDR3: CASSLQALSYEQYF
J: TRBJ2-7; D: TRBD2; size: NA; V: TRBV7-2; DNA: TGTGCCAGCAGCTTAACAGGGACTAGCCTATCCTACGAGCAGTACTTC; CDR3: CASSLTGTSLSYEQYF
J: TRBJ2-1; D: TRBD1; size: NA; V: TRBV25-1; DNA: TGTGCCAGCAGTCCCCCGGCCGGACAGGGGCTGTACAATGAGCAGTTCTTC; CDR3: CASSPPAGQGLYNEQFF